This T cell receptor (beta chain) was observed in a study of blood T cell repertoires in COVID-19. Source study methods: Estimated nucleated cell counts came from reference gene primer amplification. Repertoires were generated with immunoSEQ multiplex PCR, while TCRdb's copy carries only in-frame clones and drops some. V, J and clone size derive from that table, while D and trimming were established from the DNA sequence. Seen here are fewer than 200,000 clones, around nine tenths observed once, and the top ten hold around an eighth. Germline loops: CDR1 LGHNA, CDR2 YNFKEQ. Trimming pared 0 bases from V and 7 bases from J, leaving 12 bases between. This CDR3 contains 15 residues.

The chain links TRBV4-2 to TRBJ1-4; tentatively, D is TRBD1 (6 bases). Sequenced sample: peripheral blood. This TCR was sampled from a woman in her 70s with COVID-19, enrolled during active disease. This CDR3 reads CASSQERTASEKLFF. In DNA, the CDR3 is TGTGCCAGCAGCCAAGAGCGGACAGCATCTGAAAAACTGTTTTTT.